The 24 T cell receptor beta chains presented below share a single source sample, sequenced in a study of a mutant IDH1 vaccine in newly diagnosed glioma. The time point is: week 11, during vaccination. One vaccine dose held 300 ug of mutant IDH1 20-mer peptide and came with topical imiquimod. Using immunoSEQ multiplex PCR, the repertoire was profiled, and TCRdb retains in-frame clones only, with some absent. Here the sample spans 50,000 to 65,000 clones, approximately 84% being singletons. These TCRs are of unknown antigen specificity. This specimen was PBMCs, taken from a glioma patient whose treatment included an IDH1 peptide vaccine. The receptor source for this set is a woman aged 50 to 65 with glioma.

The chain joins TRBV7-9 to TRBJ2-5; 12 nucleotides match TRBD2. The CDR3 totals 16 residues. Germline-derived CDR1 and CDR2 are SEHNR and FQNEAQ (reference sequence). Trimming took 5 bases from V and 5 from J; bases not matched to a gene: 9. The CDR3: CASSAILAGGPETQYF. The CDR3 region has the DNA TGTGCCAGCAGCGCGATCCTAGCGGGGGGGCCGGAGACCCAGTACTTC. The full variable domain, in which reference TRBV7-9 and TRBJ2-5 provide the parts outside the CDR3, is DTGVSQNPRHKITKRGQNVTFRCDPISEHNRLYWYRQTLGQGPEFLTYFQNEAQLEKSRLLSDRFSAERPKGSFSTLEIQRTEQGDSAMYLCASSAILAGGPETQYFGPGTRLLVL.

The chain links TRBV18 to TRBJ2-3; 9 bases align to TRBD1. Germline CDR1 KGHSH, CDR2 LQKENI. The CDR3 has 14 residues. V was pared by 6 bases and J by 4 bases, with 5 bases of the junction left unmatched. CDR3 region: CASSQRDRADTQYF. In nucleotides, the CDR3 is TGTGCCAGCTCTCAAAGGGACAGGGCAGATACGCAGTATTTT.

This clone appeared a few times. The rearrangement joins TRBV30 to TRBJ2-7, with 7 bases matching TRBD1. CDR1 and CDR2 (germline): GTSNPN, SVGIG (reference sequence). The CDR3 is 13 amino acids. V shed 2 bases and J 5 bases; nucleotides not matched to a gene: 6. The CDR3 region has the DNA TGTGCCTGGAGTAAAAAGGGGGCGAACGAGCAGTACTTC. Its translation: CAWSKKGANEQYF.

The chain links TRBV6-1 to TRBJ1-2, with a tentative D call TRBD1 (5 bases). CDR1 and CDR2 from the germline V gene are MNHNS and SASEGT. V dropped 10 bases and J dropped 12 bases, with 15 bases sitting between them. The CDR3 consists of 10 residues. The CDR3: CATQGPPNTF. The CDR3, as DNA: TGTGCCACCCAGGGTCCTCCTAACACCTTC.

The rearrangement joins TRBV5-6 to TRBJ1-3; D gene unclear. The germline V gene has CDR1 SGHDT and CDR2 YYEEEE. Trimming took off 5 bases at V and 3 bases at J, with 6 bases between the two ends. The CDR3 covers 12 residues. The CDR3 DNA follows: TGTGCCAGCAGTTCCGGTGGAAACACCATATATTTT. Translated: CASSSGGNTIYF.

The chain is built from TRBV27 and TRBJ1-3; the D is unclear. The CDR3 contains 14 residues. The germline V gene has CDR1 MNHEY and CDR2 SMNVEV (reference sequence). V lost 6 bases to trimming and J lost 0 bases, with 9 bases between them. CDR3 coding DNA: TGTGCCAGCAGGTCCGGGAACTCTGGAAACACCATATATTTT. This encodes CASRSGNSGNTIYF.

The chain is built from TRBV7-2 and TRBJ1-2; 8 bases are a match to TRBD1. The J segment lost 2 bases and the V segment lost 5 bases, leaving 10 bases of the junction unmatched. Germline CDR1 reads SGHTA; CDR2 reads FQGNSA. The CDR3 length is 16 residues. This chain's CDR3 is CASSLDGTGLNYGYTF. The CDR3 bases are TGTGCCAGCAGCCTTGATGGGACAGGTTTAAACTATGGCTACACCTTC.

The V call is TRBV18, the J call TRBJ2-7; 7 nucleotides line up with TRBD1. The V and J ends lost 5 bases and 0 bases, in that order; junction bases with no gene match: 4. Germline CDR1 is KGHSH and CDR2 is LQKENI. The CDR3 has 14 residues. This CDR3 is CASSSYRGSYEQYF. As DNA, the CDR3 is TGTGCCAGCTCATCGTACAGGGGCTCCTACGAGCAGTACTTC.

This chain connects TRBV2 to TRBJ2-7, with 8 bases matching TRBD2. The CDR3 is 13 amino acids. CDR1 and CDR2 from the germline V gene are SNHLY and FYNNEI. Unmatched junction bases numbered 2, after V lost 7 bases and J lost 0 bases. The CDR3 DNA sequence: TGTGCCAGCAAGGGACTAGACTCCTACGAGCAGTACTTC. Amino acid sequence: CASKGLDSYEQYF.

This chain links TRBV6-5 with TRBJ2-7; no firm D call. Germline V gene lookup returns CDR1 MNHEY and CDR2 SVGAGI. This CDR3 comprises 11 residues. V lost 10 bases to trimming and J lost 3 bases, with 10 bases between them. The CDR3 nucleotides read TGTGCCACCTCGAGGAGCTACGAGCAGTACTTC. Its protein product is CATSRSYEQYF.

This rearrangement joins TRBV30 to TRBJ1-6; TRBD1 might be the D (6 bases). CDR1 is GTSNPN, CDR2 SVGIG, per germline (reference sequence). The V end was cut by 6 bases, the J end by 7 bases, with 13 bases between. The CDR3 contains 13 residues. The CDR3 loop reads CACPKQGNSPLHF. CDR3 in DNA: TGTGCCTGTCCGAAGCAGGGGAATTCACCCCTCCACTTT. Looking up the rest from reference TRBV30 and TRBJ1-6 gives the full variable domain: SQTIHQWPATLVQPVGSPLSLECTVEGTSNPNLYWYRQAAGRGLQLLFYSVGIGQISSEVPQNLSASRPQDRQFILSSKKLLLSDSGFYLCACPKQGNSPLHFGNGTRLTVT.

The genes are TRBV10-3 and TRBJ1-2, with unresolved D. Trimming stripped 4 bases from V and 8 bases from J, with 14 bases between. The CDR3 is 13 amino acids. CDR1 is ENHRY, CDR2 SYGVKD, per germline. CDR3 residues: CAISGASGEGYTF. The CDR3 DNA reads as TGTGCCATCAGTGGAGCAAGTGGGGAGGGCTACACCTTC.

In this sample, this clone turned up a few times. The chain uses TRBV5-5 and TRBJ1-1, with D unresolved. CDR1 and CDR2 (germline): SGHKS, YYEKEE (reference sequence). V lost 2 bases and J 1 base, leaving 15 bases between the germline ends. The CDR3 has 16 residues. The CDR3 loop is CASSFRSPQQNTEAFF. The CDR3 DNA sequence: TGTGCCAGCAGCTTTCGTTCCCCACAGCAGAACACTGAAGCTTTCTTT.

This chain joins TRBV19 and TRBJ1-5; TRBD1 matches at 8 bases. The CDR3 runs to 17 residues. Trimming took 3 bases from V and 4 from J; bases not matched to a gene: 11. The germline gives CDR1 LNHDA, CDR2 SQIVND (reference sequence). For the CDR3, the DNA is TGTGCCAGTAGTATCCCCCCCATTGACAGGGGAAATCAGCCCCAGCATTTT. It specifies CASSIPPIDRGNQPQHF. Full variable domain (rest looked up from reference TRBV19 and TRBJ1-5): DGGITQSPKYLFRKEGQNVTLSCEQNLNHDAMYWYRQDPGQGLRLIYYSQIVNDFQKGDIAEGYSVSREKKESFPLTVTSAQKNPTAFYLCASSIPPIDRGNQPQHFGDGTRLSIL.

The V call is TRBV5-5, the J call TRBJ1-6; no firm D call. The CDR3 spans 13 residues. The V end lost 0 bases, the J end lost 10 bases, and 8 bases lay between the germline ends. Germline assignment: CDR1 SGHKS and CDR2 YYEKEE (reference sequence). The CDR3 DNA reads TGTGCCAGCAGCTTGGAGGTCTTCTCACCCCTCCACTTT. It specifies CASSLEVFSPLHF. Full variable domain (rest looked up from reference TRBV5-5 and TRBJ1-6): DAGVTQSPTHLIKTRGQQVTLRCSPISGHKSVSWYQQVLGQGPQFIFQYYEKEERGRGNFPDRFSARQFPNYSSELNVNALLLGDSALYLCASSLEVFSPLHFGNGTRLTVT.

CDR3 bases: TGTGCCAGTAGTAACAACGGACAGGGGGAAGGTGGCTACACCTTC. Amino acid sequence: CASSNNGQGEGGYTF. The chain employs TRBV19 and TRBJ1-2, with 10 bases lining up with TRBD1. CDR3 length: 15 residues. J gave up 7 bases and V 4 bases, and 9 bases lay outside the gene matches. From germline, CDR1 is LNHDA and CDR2 SQIVND (reference sequence).

V and J are TRBV4-1 and TRBJ2-2; TRBD1 matches 7 bases. After removal of 5 bases from V and 0 bases from J, the junction contained 3 bases not matched to a gene. CDR3 length: 15 amino acids. Germline loops: CDR1 MGHRA, CDR2 YSYEKL. In nucleotides, the CDR3 is TGCGCCAGCAGCATCGGGACAGCGAACACCGGGGAGCTGTTTTTT. Translation: CASSIGTANTGELFF.

The rearrangement uses TRBV10-1 and TRBJ2-3; D call uncertain. The V end was cut by 4 bases, the J end by 1 base, with 6 bases between. Germline CDR1 is WNHNN and CDR2 is SYGVQD (reference sequence). The length of the CDR3 is 13 residues. The CDR3 here is CASSAGGTDTQYF. The DNA for the CDR3 is TGCGCCAGCAGTGCTGGAGGCACAGATACGCAGTATTTT.

This clone was seen just once. This rearrangement joins TRBV12-5 to TRBJ1-2; 10 bases match TRBD1. CDR1 and CDR2 from the germline V gene are LGHNT and FRNRAP. The CDR3 consists of 15 residues. J lost 6 bases, V lost 4 bases, and 8 bases had no gene match. CDR3 sequence: CASGSASTGGHGYTF. CDR3 sequence (DNA): TGTGCTAGTGGTTCTGCTTCGACAGGGGGCCATGGCTACACCTTC. Using reference TRBV12-5 and TRBJ1-2 for the parts outside the CDR3, the full variable domain is DARVTQTPRHKVTEMGQEVTMRCQPILGHNTVFWYRQTMMQGLELLAYFRNRAPLDDSGMPKDRFSAEMPDATLATLKIQPSEPRDSAVYFCASGSASTGGHGYTFGSGTRLTVV.

This clone was detected once. This chain uses TRBV30 with TRBJ1-1, with 10 bases aligning to TRBD1. Germline V gene data show CDR1 as GTSNPN and CDR2 as SVGIG (reference sequence). V shed 3 bases, J shed 5 bases, and the junction held 6 bases outside the gene matches. The CDR3 contains 14 residues. CDR3 in amino acids: CAWSADRGQTEAFF. As DNA, the CDR3 is TGTGCCTGGAGCGCTGACAGGGGGCAGACTGAAGCTTTCTTT.

This chain joins TRBV11-3 and TRBJ2-7, with TRBD1 matching 7 bases. Trimming at V came to 4 bases and at J to 0 bases, leaving 3 bases not matched to a gene. Germline V gene lookup returns CDR1 SGHNT and CDR2 YENEEA. This CDR3 has 14 residues. Here the CDR3 DNA reads TGTGCCAGCAGCTGGGGACAGAGCTCCTACGAGCAGTACTTC. This codes for CASSWGQSSYEQYF.

This clone was recorded only once. The chain combines TRBV5-4 with TRBJ2-4, with 10 bases that match TRBD1. Germline assignment: CDR1 SGHNT and CDR2 YYREEE (reference sequence). J gave up 2 bases and V 3 bases, and 5 bases lay outside the gene matches. The CDR3 has 16 residues. This CDR3 is CASSYPTGGSKNIQYF. The CDR3 DNA follows: TGTGCCAGCAGCTACCCGACAGGGGGCTCCAAAAACATTCAGTACTTC.

This clone appeared once. The V and J genes are TRBV5-5 and TRBJ1-4, with TRBD1 matching 9 bases. The ends lost 2 bases at V and 8 bases at J; junction bases unmatched: 4. CDR3 length: 14 amino acids. The germline CDR1 and CDR2 sequences are SGHKS and YYEKEE (reference sequence). DNA for the CDR3: TGTGCCAGCAGCTTACAGGGGGCATGGGAAAAACTGTTTTTT. This translates into CASSLQGAWEKLFF.

CDR3 bases: TGTGCCAGCCGGCGGGGTGACGAAAAACTGTTTTTT. Translated: CASRRGDEKLFF. This chain joins TRBV6-5 and TRBJ1-4; D is unclear. This CDR3 is 12 amino acids long. The V and J ends lost 8 bases and 8 bases respectively, with 12 bases between them. CDR1 is MNHEY, CDR2 SVGAGI, per germline.